The 20 T cell receptor beta chains given below trace back to one sample, sequenced in a study of response to subunit inactivated influenza vaccine. TCRdb ran MiXCR on the RT-PCR reads and lists one entry per CDR3 protein. The sample records about 540,000 distinct CDR3 sequences, under 30% being singletons. The data also belong to a second study, concerning T cells expressing NK-cell markers. That study adds: TCR beta cDNA was made by 5'RACE template switching with UMIs.

This specimen consisted of CD4+ T cells sorted from PBMCs, obtained roughly 12 days after vaccination. Receptors were obtained from a man in his fifties or sixties who received an inactivated influenza vaccine.

The table lists this clonotype with a few counts. The V and J genes are TRBV7-3 and TRBJ2-1, with 8 bases matching TRBD2. The V gene end was trimmed by 5 bases and the J gene end by 8 bases; junction bases not matched to a gene: 11. Germline loops: CDR1 SGHTA, CDR2 FQGTGA. The CDR3 spans 15 residues. Written as DNA, the CDR3 is TGTGCCAGCAGCCCACAAAGCGGGAGAGCTGATGAGCAGTTCTTC. It translates to CASSPQSGRADEQFF. The variable domain in full, completed from reference TRBV7-3 and TRBJ2-1, reads GAGVSQTPSNKVTEKGKYVELRCDPISGHTALYWYRQSLGQGPEFLIYFQGTGAADDSGLPNDRFFAVRPEGSVSTLKIQRTERGDSAVYLCASSPQSGRADEQFFGPGTRLTVL.

This chain uses TRBV5-1 with TRBJ1-6; D is ambiguous. The V end was cut by 5 bases, the J end by 6 bases, with 9 bases between. Germline V gene sequence: CDR1 SGHRS, CDR2 YFSETQ. This CDR3 comprises 13 residues. The chain's CDR3 is CASREGANSPLHF. The DNA for the CDR3 is TGCGCCAGCAGGGAAGGTGCTAATTCACCCCTCCACTTT.

This clonotype was detected a few times. V gene TRBV20-1 combines with J gene TRBJ2-3, with unresolved D. Germline CDR1 and CDR2: DFQATT and SNEGSKA (reference sequence). Trimming left V 6 bases short and J 2 bases short, with 18 bases between. The CDR3 sequence is 15 residues long. In nucleotides, the CDR3 is TGCAGTGCCCGAAGCCCTTACTACTACACAGATACGCAGTATTTT. Translated, it gives CSARSPYYYTDTQYF.

This chain connects TRBV25-1 to TRBJ2-7, with D perhaps being TRBD1 or TRBD2 (5 bases each). The CDR3 has 14 amino acids. In germline, CDR1 is MGHDK, CDR2 SYGVNS. V lost 5 bases, J lost 2 bases, and 13 bases lay in between. In DNA, the CDR3 is TGTGCCAGCAGTAGAGACCAGGGAGCCTACGAGCAGTACTTC. It encodes CASSRDQGAYEQYF.

The V gene is TRBV9, the J gene TRBJ2-2; D is uncertain. The CDR3 contains 14 residues. Germline loops: CDR1 SGDLS, CDR2 YYNGEE. Trimming left V 0 bases short and J 1 base short, with 4 bases between. The CDR3 DNA follows: TGTGCCAGCAGCGTAGGGGTGAACACCGGGGAGCTGTTTTTT. Its protein product is CASSVGVNTGELFF.

The chain uses TRBV7-2 and TRBJ2-3; D remains ambiguous. The germline V gene encodes CDR1 SGHTA and CDR2 FQGNSA. V lost 1 base, J lost 1 base, and 9 bases lay in between. The CDR3 length is 15 residues. CDR3 in amino acids: CASSLGAWGTDTQYF. The DNA of the CDR3 is TGTGCCAGCAGCTTAGGGGCTTGGGGCACAGATACGCAGTATTTT.

This chain connects TRBV6-5 to TRBJ1-4; weak D call: TRBD1 (5 bases). V lost 5 bases to trimming and J lost 5 bases, with 21 bases between them. This CDR3 comprises 17 residues. CDR1 and CDR2 from the germline V gene are MNHEY and SVGAGI. This CDR3 is CASSNDRPTAGNEKLFF. The CDR3 DNA follows: TGTGCCAGCAGTAACGACAGACCCACAGCCGGAAATGAAAAACTGTTTTTT.

This clonotype has ten or more counts. The chain combines TRBV18 with TRBJ2-7, with TRBD2 identical over 7 bases. Germline CDR1 KGHSH, CDR2 LQKENI. The CDR3 runs 15 residues. V lost 3 bases and J lost 0; bases outside the gene matches: 5. The CDR3 region is CASSPLAEISYEQYF. The CDR3 coding sequence is TGTGCCAGCTCACCCCTAGCGGAGATCTCCTACGAGCAGTACTTC.

In its sample, this clonotype was seen a few times. V and J are TRBV5-1 and TRBJ2-3; 8 bases agree with TRBD1. Trimming cost V 4 bases and J 0 bases; bases outside gene matches: 7. The CDR3 spans 16 residues. The germline V gene has CDR1 SGHRS and CDR2 YFSETQ. DNA for the CDR3: TGCGCCAGCAGCCCCCCGACAGGGGCTAGCACAGATACGCAGTATTTT. Translation gives CASSPPTGASTDTQYF.

The V and J genes are TRBV6-2 or TRBV6-3 and TRBJ1-5, with D unclear. Trimming removed 2 bases from V and 5 bases from J, with 1 base in between. The CDR3 is made up of 11 amino acids. Germline-derived CDR1 and CDR2 are MNHEY and SVGEGT. The CDR3 region has the DNA TGTGCCAGCAGTTACGATCAGCCCCAGCATTTT. This gives the protein CASSYDQPQHF.

This clonotype was seen repeatedly, ten times or more. The V gene is TRBV4-1, the J gene TRBJ2-1, with 11 nucleotides matching TRBD1. The CDR3 totals 15 residues. Trimming at V came to 1 base and at J to 9 bases, leaving 5 bases not matched to a gene. Germline values: CDR1 MGHRA, CDR2 YSYEKL. In DNA form, the CDR3 reads TGCGCCAGCAGCCAAGGGACAGGGGGCTTGGGTGAGCAGTTCTTC. It translates to CASSQGTGGLGEQFF.

This clonotype has a handful of counts. The chain has TRBV29-1 and TRBJ2-7, with D hard to call. CDR1 SQVTM and CDR2 ANQGSEA come from the germline V gene. With 4 bases removed from V and 3 bases from J, the gap between germline ends came to 10 bases. This CDR3 has 12 residues. The CDR3, as DNA: TGCAGCGTTGTTGGCAACAACTACGAGCAGTACTTC. Translated, it gives CSVVGNNYEQYF.

The chain is built from TRBV9 and TRBJ2-7, with 7 bases aligning to TRBD1. V was pared by 4 bases and J by 0 bases, with 10 bases of the junction left unmatched. The CDR3 covers 16 residues. Germline V gene lookup returns CDR1 SGDLS and CDR2 YYNGEE. CDR3 protein: CASSLIGQAGSYEQYF. In DNA, the CDR3 is TGTGCCAGCAGCCTAATCGGACAGGCCGGCTCCTACGAGCAGTACTTC.

V and J are TRBV9 and TRBJ1-4; 8 positions match TRBD1. Germline loops: CDR1 SGDLS, CDR2 YYNGEE. The CDR3 spans 16 residues. J was trimmed by 0 bases and V by 3 bases; bases with no gene match: 4. The CDR3 loop reads CASSDRTGTTNEKLFF. The DNA for the CDR3 is TGTGCCAGCAGCGACCGGACAGGGACAACTAATGAAAAACTGTTTTTT. The full variable domain, rest sourced from reference TRBV9 and TRBJ1-4, is DSGVTQTPKHLITATGQRVTLRCSPRSGDLSVYWYQQSLDQGLQFLIQYYNGEERAKGNILERFSAQQFPDLHSELNLSSLELGDSALYFCASSDRTGTTNEKLFFGSGTQLSVL.

This clonotype was observed a few times. The gene calls are TRBV20-1 and TRBJ1-6; no definite D call. Germline V lookup: CDR1 DFQATT, CDR2 SNEGSKA (reference sequence). The V and J ends lost 1 base and 8 bases respectively, with 9 bases between them. CDR3 length equals 13 residues. The CDR3 DNA follows: TGCAGTGCTAGAGTGGGGATTTATTCACCCCTCCACTTT. It is translated as CSARVGIYSPLHF.

This chain uses TRBV6-1 with TRBJ1-5; no definite D call. This CDR3 contains 14 residues. Germline CDR1 reads MNHNS; CDR2 reads SASEGT. V was pared by 3 bases and J by 4 bases, with 10 bases between. The CDR3 DNA is TGTGCCAGCAGTGATGTGGGCCTAAATCAGCCCCAGCATTTT. Translating gives CASSDVGLNQPQHF.

This clonotype was seen a few times. The CDR3: CASSPHVTSGNIQYF. In DNA, the CDR3 is TGTGCCAGCAGCCCCCATGTAACTAGCGGAAACATTCAGTACTTC. The chain uses TRBV11-1 and TRBJ2-4; 8 bases line up with TRBD2. CDR3 length: 15 residues. The V gene's germline CDR1 is SGHAT and CDR2 FQDESV (reference sequence). The J segment lost 6 bases and the V segment lost 5 bases, leaving 9 bases of the junction unmatched.

The chain is built from TRBV19 and TRBJ1-1, with D hard to call. V shed 5 bases and J shed 0 bases, with 13 bases lying between them. Per germline, CDR1 LNHDA and CDR2 SQIVND (reference sequence). The CDR3 spans 15 residues. The CDR3 nucleotides are TGTGCCAGTAGTTCTCAACTGGGCATGAACACTGAAGCTTTCTTT. Amino acids: CASSSQLGMNTEAFF.

The chain uses TRBV10-3 and TRBJ1-2; TRBD1 aligns across 9 bases. The CDR3 is 14 residues long. Germline V gene lookup returns CDR1 ENHRY and CDR2 SYGVKD. The V gene end was trimmed by 5 bases and the J gene end by 5 bases; junction bases not matched to a gene: 6. CDR3 region: CAISTGGAGYGYTF. The CDR3 DNA reads TGTGCCATCAGTACAGGGGGCGCCGGGTATGGCTACACCTTC.

This clonotype came up a few times. The rearrangement uses TRBV7-2 and TRBJ2-7; D remains ambiguous. Per germline, CDR1 SGHTA and CDR2 FQGNSA. Trimming shortened V by 3 bases and J by 5 bases, and 11 bases separated the two germline ends. The CDR3 length is 13 residues. The CDR3 DNA is TGTGCCAGCAGCTTGCTAGAGTCCCACGAGCAGTACTTC. This gives the protein CASSLLESHEQYF.